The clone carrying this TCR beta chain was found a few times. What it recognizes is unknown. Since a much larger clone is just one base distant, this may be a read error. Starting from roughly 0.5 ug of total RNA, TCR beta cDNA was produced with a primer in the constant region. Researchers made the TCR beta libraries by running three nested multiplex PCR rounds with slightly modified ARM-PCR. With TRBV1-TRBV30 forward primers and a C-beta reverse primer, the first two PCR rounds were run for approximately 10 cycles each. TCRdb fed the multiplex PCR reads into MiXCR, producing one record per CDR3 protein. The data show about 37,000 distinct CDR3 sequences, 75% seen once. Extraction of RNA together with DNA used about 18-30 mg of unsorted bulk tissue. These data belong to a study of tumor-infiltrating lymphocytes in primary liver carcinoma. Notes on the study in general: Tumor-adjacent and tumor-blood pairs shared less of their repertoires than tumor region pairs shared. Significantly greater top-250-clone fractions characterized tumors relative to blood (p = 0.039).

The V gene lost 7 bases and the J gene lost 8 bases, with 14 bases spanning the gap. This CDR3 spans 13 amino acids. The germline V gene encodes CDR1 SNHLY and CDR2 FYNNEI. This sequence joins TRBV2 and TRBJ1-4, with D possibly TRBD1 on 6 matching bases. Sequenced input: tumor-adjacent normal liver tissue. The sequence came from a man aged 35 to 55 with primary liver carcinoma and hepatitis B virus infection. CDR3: CASNEDRLEKLFF. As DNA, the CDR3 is TGTGCCAGCAACGAGGACAGACTAGAAAAACTGTTTTTT.